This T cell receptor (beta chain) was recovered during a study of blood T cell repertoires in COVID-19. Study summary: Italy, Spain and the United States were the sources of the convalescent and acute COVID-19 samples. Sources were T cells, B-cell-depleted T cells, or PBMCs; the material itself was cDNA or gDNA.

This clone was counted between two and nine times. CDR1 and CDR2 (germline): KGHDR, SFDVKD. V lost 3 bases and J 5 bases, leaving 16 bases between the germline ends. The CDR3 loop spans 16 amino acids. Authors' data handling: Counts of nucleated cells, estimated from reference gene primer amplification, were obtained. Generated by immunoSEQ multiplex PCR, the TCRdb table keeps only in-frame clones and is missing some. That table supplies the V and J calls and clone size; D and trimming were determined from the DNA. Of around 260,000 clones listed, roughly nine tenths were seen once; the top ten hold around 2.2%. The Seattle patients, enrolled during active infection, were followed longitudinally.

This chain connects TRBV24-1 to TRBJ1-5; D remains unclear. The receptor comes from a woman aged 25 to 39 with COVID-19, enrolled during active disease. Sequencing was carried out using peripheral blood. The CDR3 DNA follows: TGTGCCACCAGTGATCACCTCGGACCGGGATATCAGCCCCAGCATTTT. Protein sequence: CATSDHLGPGYQPQHF.